Described below is a single T cell receptor beta chain sequence and its context. The data stem from a study of blood T cell repertoires in COVID-19. Study context: Samples representing acute and convalescent COVID-19 were sourced from the United States, Italy and Spain. Sample material is recorded as cDNA or gDNA derived from T cells, B-cell-depleted T cells, or PBMCs.

Methods used by the authors: Reference gene primers were amplified, and this amplification served to estimate nucleated cell counts. Clones were read by immunoSEQ multiplex PCR, and TCRdb kept only the in-frame ones, dropping some. V, J and clone size are those of that table, while D and trimming were read from the DNA. The sample yields 130,000 to 150,000 clones, roughly four fifths seen once. Trimming took 3 bases from V and 3 from J, leaving 9 bases between them. This CDR3 contains 12 residues. Looked up from germline, CDR1 is DFQATT and CDR2 is SNEGSKA (reference sequence). The source of this sequence is a human donor in a cohort sampled during active COVID-19. Sequenced material: peripheral blood. The rearrangement joins TRBV20-1 to TRBJ2-7, with D possibly being TRBD1 (5 bases). CDR3 nucleotides: TGCAGTGCTAGTAGGGGTGACTACGAGCAGTACTTC. It is translated as CSASRGDYEQYF.